This T cell receptor beta chain derives from a study of OX40 agonist ivuxolimab in advanced cancers. In terms of the full investigation: Ivuxolimab, which targeted the costimulatory receptor OX40 (CD134), was an agonistic, fully human IgG2 monoclonal antibody. The paper describes the monotherapy dose-escalation part (N ≈ 49 patients) of the phase I trial of ivuxolimab. Intravenous ivuxolimab was administered to patients every 2 weeks at six dose levels: 0.01, 0.1, 0.3, 1.5, 3 and 10 mg/kg. The point of sequencing TCRbeta in the periphery was to test whether ivuxolimab changed TCR sequence diversity and drove clonal T-cell expansion. Prior anti-PD-1, anti-PD-L1 or anti-CTLA-4 therapy was permitted, and checkpoint inhibitors had been received by 40% to 50% of dose-escalation patients. Of the roughly 50 dose-escalation patients, hepatocellular carcinoma was present in around 20, melanoma in roughly 15, renal cell carcinoma in 9 and head and neck cancer in 9. In the dose-escalation cohort, approximately 83% of patients were male, and the mean age was 60 years with a range of roughly 20 to 85. Partial responses occurred in three dose-escalation patients: two with cutaneous melanoma and one with hepatocellular carcinoma.

V sheds 5 bases and J sheds 5 bases, leaving 25 bases between their ends. The CDR3 contains 17 residues, cysteine and phenylalanine counted. Only the CDR3 DNA is retained, 51 bases long and in frame from the first base. CDR1 and CDR2 are read off the germline V gene as SGHVS and FQNEAQ. Genomic DNA was isolated from the sorted cells so that the TCRbeta CDR3 region could be sequenced. The immunoSEQ Assay was used to sequence the TCRbeta CDR3 regions. TCRdb took this table from immuneACCESS and kept in-frame rearrangements with V and J called. Such tables lack part of the clones; where checked against another copy, unresolved V genes explain under half of the gap, and the rest is unexplained. This sample is represented by around 70,000 clones; 85% of them were singletons. The ten largest clones capture approximately 6% of the sample. Patients with autoimmune disease history or receiving systemic immunosuppression were excluded from the trial. Peripheral blood for TCR sequencing was collected from all dose cohorts at baseline, on cycle 4 day 1, and on cycle 7 day 1. Samples came from an open-label, multicenter, first-in-human phase I dose-escalation trial of ivuxolimab. The trial enrolled adults with locally advanced or metastatic head and neck squamous cell, hepatocellular, melanoma or renal cell carcinoma. Before TCR sequencing, CD4+ T cells and CD8+ T cells were sorted from peripheral blood as separate populations.

Summary of the overall study and its limitations: Which antigens the clonally expanded peripheral T cells were specific for was not determined. At doses from 0.1 to 3.0 mg/kg, clonal expansion was seen in both CD4+ and CD8+ blood T cells between baseline and week 6. After ivuxolimab, expanded clones were on average more numerous among CD8+ T cells than among CD4+ T cells. In the 0.1-3.0 mg/kg groups, partial responders had among the lowest normalized peripheral clonal expansion, particularly in CD8+ T cells. Low levels of normalized T-cell clonal expansion were also seen in some nonresponding patients.

Notes on this clone: The antigen it recognizes is unknown. It has no much larger one-base neighbor in the sample; base qualities were not kept.

The sample was CD4+ or CD8+ T cells sorted from blood, taken in a trial of the OX40 agonist ivuxolimab. Recombination linked TRBV7-8 to TRBJ2-7; TRBD2 is perhaps the D gene, given 6 matching bases. The receptor was derived from an adult with an advanced solid tumor such as melanoma, head and neck, liver or kidney cancer. The nucleotide sequence is TGTGCCAGCAGCATCCGGGCCCCCGGAGGGCCTAGGGACGAGCAGTACTTC. Its coded protein is CASSIRAPGGPRDEQYF. With all but the CDR3 taken from the reference TRBV7-8 and TRBJ2-7 genes, the full variable domain is: GAGVSQSPRYKVAKRGQDVALRCDPISGHVSLFWYQQALGQGPEFLTYFQNEAQLDKSGLPSDRFFAERPEGSVSTLKIQRTQQEDSAVYLCASSIRAPGGPRDEQYFGPGTRLTVT.